This passage covers 24 T cell receptor beta chains from one sample sequenced in a study of OX40 agonist ivuxolimab in advanced cancers. Here immunoSEQ multiplex PCR was the method, and the copy in TCRdb shows in-frame clones only, minus some. The sample records tens of thousands of clones, 89% being singletons. The material was CD4+ or CD8+ T cells sorted from blood, obtained in a trial of the OX40 agonist ivuxolimab. Every receptor here comes from an adult with an advanced solid tumor such as melanoma, head and neck, liver or kidney cancer.

The rearrangement links TRBV29-1 to TRBJ2-5, with 12 positions matching TRBD2. CDR1 SQVTM and CDR2 ANQGSEA come from the germline V gene. The CDR3 is 15 amino acids. Trimming took 5 bases from V and 4 from J; bases not matched to a gene: 8. The CDR3 protein is CSVLRLAGVGETQYF. CDR3 coding DNA: TGCAGCGTTCTCAGACTAGCGGGAGTAGGAGAGACCCAGTACTTC.

The rearrangement joins TRBV18 to TRBJ2-7; 9 bases agree with TRBD1. Germline trimming cut 3 bases from V and 5 bases from J; bases unmatched to any gene: 14. Germline loops: CDR1 KGHSH, CDR2 LQKENI. The CDR3 contains 17 residues. CDR3 protein: CASSPNWGQGERNEQYF. The DNA of the CDR3 is TGTGCCAGCTCACCTAATTGGGGACAGGGAGAAAGGAACGAGCAGTACTTC.

The chain recombines TRBV7-2 with TRBJ2-7; D perhaps matches TRBD2 (5 bases). Trimming took 5 bases from V and 6 from J, leaving 23 bases between them. This CDR3 is 16 amino acids long. CDR1 and CDR2 (germline): SGHTA, FQGNSA. For the CDR3, the DNA is TGTGCCAGCAGCCGAGGATCCGCTACGGTTGAGGGCGAGCAGTACTTC. This codes for CASSRGSATVEGEQYF.

The chain couples TRBV2 to TRBJ1-5; D gene ambiguous. Trimming shortened V by 4 bases and J by 2 bases, and 6 bases separated the two germline ends. The germline CDR1 and CDR2 sequences are SNHLY and FYNNEI. CDR3 length: 13 amino acids. CDR3 bases: TGTGCCAGCAGTGGCTGGCGCAATCAGCCCCAGCATTTT. Its protein is CASSGWRNQPQHF.

The rearrangement links TRBV7-6 to TRBJ2-4; 7 positions match TRBD2. The trim removed 0 bases at V and 6 bases at J, leaving 5 bases unmatched. Germline CDR1 and CDR2: SGHVS and FNYEAQ. The CDR3 extends over 15 amino acids. CDR3 sequence: CASSLAPGGGNIQYF. The DNA of the CDR3 is TGTGCCAGCAGCTTAGCGCCGGGAGGTGGAAACATTCAGTACTTC.

The chain employs TRBV14 and TRBJ2-2; maybe TRBD1 (6 bases). Germline lookup yields CDR1 SGHDN and CDR2 FVKESK. V lost 4 bases and J lost 0, with 9 bases in between. This CDR3 region has 15 residues. This CDR3 is CASSRDTPNTGELFF. CDR3 nucleotides: TGTGCCAGCAGCCGGGACACACCGAACACCGGGGAGCTGTTTTTT.

The J gene is TRBJ1-2, the V gene TRBV6-1; D gene uncertain. The CDR3 sequence is 10 residues long. With 8 bases removed from V and 6 bases from J, the gap between germline ends came to 7 bases. The V gene's germline CDR1 is MNHNS and CDR2 SASEGT. The CDR3 region is CASGVHGYTF. In DNA, the CDR3 is TGTGCCAGCGGGGTCCATGGCTACACCTTC.

This chain links TRBV5-4 with TRBJ2-2; D call uncertain. Germline V gene sequence: CDR1 SGHNT, CDR2 YYREEE (reference sequence). The length of the CDR3 is 14 residues. With 0 bases removed from V and 6 bases from J, the gap between germline ends came to 9 bases. This CDR3 reads CASSLEYRSGELFF. The CDR3 DNA reads TGTGCCAGCAGCTTGGAATATAGGTCCGGGGAGCTGTTTTTT.

The V and J genes are TRBV7-3 and TRBJ2-1, with D perhaps given as TRBD1 or TRBD2 (5 bases each). Germline-derived CDR1 and CDR2 are SGHTA and FQGTGA. The CDR3 has 13 amino acids. V lost 6 bases, J lost 5 bases, and 11 bases lay in between. The CDR3 region has the DNA TGTGCCAGCAGAGAGGGACCTAACAATGAGCAGTTCTTC. Protein product: CASREGPNNEQFF.

This clone was observed a few times. The chain has TRBV18 and TRBJ1-2; a weak D match, TRBD1 (6 bases). Deletions cut 7 bases from V and 3 bases from J, with 15 bases between. CDR1 and CDR2 from the germline V gene are KGHSH and LQKENI. This CDR3 contains 14 residues. The CDR3 region is CASFGTNKDYGYTF. The CDR3 DNA sequence: TGTGCCAGCTTCGGGACAAACAAGGACTATGGCTACACCTTC.

The CDR3 DNA sequence: TGTGCCAGCAGCATCACCGGGACAGGGGTCTACGAGCAGTACTTC. Translated: CASSITGTGVYEQYF. The chain uses TRBV7-2 and TRBJ2-5; 10 bases are a match to TRBD1. Judging by the DNA end, TRBJ2-7 fits better; the J call may be wrong. Germline CDR1 reads SGHTA; CDR2 reads FQGNSA. CDR3 length: 15 residues.

The rearrangement joins TRBV6-1 to TRBJ1-1; D is undetermined. The V end lost 1 base, the J end lost 1 base, and 10 bases lay between the germline ends. Germline V lookup: CDR1 MNHNS, CDR2 SASEGT. CDR3 size: 15 residues. In nucleotides, the CDR3 is TGTGCCAGCAGTGAAGGGAAGGACGGGAACACTGAAGCTTTCTTT. Amino acid sequence: CASSEGKDGNTEAFF.

CDR3 loop: CASSSDRVRGANVLTF. The CDR3 DNA follows: TGTGCCAGCAGCTCCGACAGGGTCCGGGGGGCCAACGTCCTGACTTTC. The chain links TRBV5-4 to TRBJ2-6; 7 positions match TRBD1. CDR1 SGHNT and CDR2 YYREEE come from the germline V gene (reference sequence). The CDR3 contains 16 residues. The J segment lost 4 bases and the V segment lost 3 bases, leaving 7 bases of the junction unmatched. The full variable domain, with the rest looked up from reference TRBV5-4 and TRBJ2-6, is ETGVTQSPTHLIKTRGQQVTLRCSSQSGHNTVSWYQQALGQGPQFIFQYYREEENGRGNFPPRFSGLQFPNYSSELNVNALELDDSALYLCASSSDRVRGANVLTFGAGSRLTVL.

The chain is built from TRBV7-2 and TRBJ2-7, with D perhaps TRBD2 (6 bases). In germline, CDR1 is SGHTA, CDR2 FQGNSA. V was pared by 8 bases and J by 0 bases, with 11 bases between. CDR3 length: 13 residues. Written as DNA, the CDR3 is TGTGCCAGCGGAGGGGTCTCCTCCTACGAGCAGTACTTC. Encoded protein: CASGGVSSYEQYF.

This sequence joins TRBV29-1 and TRBJ2-7; 7 bases match TRBD2. Germline values: CDR1 SQVTM, CDR2 ANQGSEA. The V segment lost 6 bases and the J segment 2 bases; nucleotides outside the gene matches: 7. This CDR3 is 13 amino acids long. The CDR3 DNA reads as TGCAGCGTACTAGCGAACAACACCTACGAGCAGTACTTC. Encoded protein: CSVLANNTYEQYF.

This rearrangement joins TRBV28 to TRBJ2-7; 7 bases align to TRBD1. The germline V gene encodes CDR1 MDHEN and CDR2 SYDVKM. V was clipped by 6 bases and J by 5 bases; unmatched bases: 10. This CDR3 region has 14 residues. The CDR3 region is CASRRTGPRDEQYF. The CDR3 DNA is TGTGCCAGCAGGCGGACAGGCCCTCGGGACGAGCAGTACTTC.

The J gene is TRBJ2-1, the V gene TRBV6-1, with D perhaps matching TRBD2 (6 bases). The V end lost 7 bases, the J end lost 8 bases, and 21 bases lay between the germline ends. This CDR3 spans 15 amino acids. Per the germline V gene, CDR1 is MNHNS and CDR2 is SASEGT. The CDR3 DNA reads as TGTGCCAGCACGCACCGGGACTCCGAGGGGTATGAGCAGTTCTTC. As protein: CASTHRDSEGYEQFF.

This clone was picked up a small number of times. V gene TRBV7-2 combines with J gene TRBJ1-2, with no clear D. This CDR3 is 13 amino acids long. Deletions cut 5 bases from V and 5 bases from J, with 12 bases between. Germline values: CDR1 SGHTA, CDR2 FQGNSA. The CDR3 loop reads CASSIPVPYGYTF. The CDR3 nucleotides read TGTGCCAGCAGCATACCGGTCCCTTATGGCTACACCTTC.

The J gene is TRBJ1-2, the V gene TRBV6-1, with a tentative D call TRBD1 (5 bases). V was trimmed by 8 bases and J by 4 bases, leaving 20 bases between them. CDR1 and CDR2 from the germline V gene are MNHNS and SASEGT. The CDR3 length is 15 residues. CDR3 nucleotide sequence: TGTGCCAGCGGCACCGTAGGGACGGACCTCTATGGCTACACCTTC. It encodes CASGTVGTDLYGYTF.

The rearrangement joins TRBV25-1 to TRBJ2-6; the D gene is possibly TRBD1 (5 bases). The CDR3 is made up of 18 amino acids. Germline V gene data show CDR1 as MGHDK and CDR2 as SYGVNS. V was shortened by 5 bases and J by 5 bases, with 22 bases between the two germline ends. CDR3 amino acids: CASSMNSTGQSRANVLTF. CDR3 in DNA: TGTGCCAGCAGTATGAATTCAACTGGACAAAGTCGGGCCAACGTCCTGACTTTC.

V and J are TRBV30 and TRBJ1-4; D is possibly TRBD1 (5 bases). From germline, CDR1 is GTSNPN and CDR2 SVGIG (reference sequence). CDR3 length equals 13 residues. V was shortened by 5 bases and J by 4 bases, with 11 bases between the two germline ends. The CDR3 DNA is TGTGCCTGGTCCGGGACCTTTAATGAAAAACTGTTTTTT. It codes for CAWSGTFNEKLFF. The whole variable domain, remainder taken from reference TRBV30 and TRBJ1-4, is SQTIHQWPATLVQPVGSPLSLECTVEGTSNPNLYWYRQAAGRGLQLLFYSVGIGQISSEVPQNLSASRPQDRQFILSSKKLLLSDSGFYLCAWSGTFNEKLFFGSGTQLSVL.

The CDR3 region is CASSLGQTINTEAFF. DNA for the CDR3: TGCGCCAGCAGCTTGGGACAAACGATCAACACTGAAGCTTTCTTT. J is TRBJ1-1 and V is TRBV5-1; D is unclear. The length of the CDR3 is 15 residues. Germline V gives CDR1 SGHRS, CDR2 YFSETQ. V dropped 0 bases and J dropped 2 bases, with 11 bases sitting between them.

The chain employs TRBV30 and TRBJ2-2; the match to TRBD1 covers 8 bases. The germline V gene has CDR1 GTSNPN and CDR2 SVGIG (reference sequence). CDR3 size: 16 residues. The V and J ends lost 3 bases and 5 bases, in that order; junction bases with no gene match: 11. CDR3 nucleotides: TGTGCCTGGAGGGCCCCAGACAGGGGAGAGACCGGGGAGCTGTTTTTT. The encoded protein is CAWRAPDRGETGELFF.

The V gene is TRBV2, the J gene TRBJ2-5; D call uncertain. V shed 4 bases and J shed 5 bases, with 17 bases lying between them. Per germline, CDR1 SNHLY and CDR2 FYNNEI. The CDR3 loop spans 15 amino acids. The chain's CDR3 is CASSASVTRRETQYF. CDR3 in DNA: TGTGCCAGCAGTGCCAGCGTGACTCGAAGGGAGACCCAGTACTTC. The complete variable domain, with remaining parts taken from reference TRBV2 and TRBJ2-5, reads EPEVTQTPSHQVTQMGQEVILRCVPISNHLYFYWYRQILGQKVEFLVSFYNNEISEKSEIFDDQFSVERPDGSNFTLKIRSTKLEDSAMYFCASSASVTRRETQYFGPGTRLLVL.